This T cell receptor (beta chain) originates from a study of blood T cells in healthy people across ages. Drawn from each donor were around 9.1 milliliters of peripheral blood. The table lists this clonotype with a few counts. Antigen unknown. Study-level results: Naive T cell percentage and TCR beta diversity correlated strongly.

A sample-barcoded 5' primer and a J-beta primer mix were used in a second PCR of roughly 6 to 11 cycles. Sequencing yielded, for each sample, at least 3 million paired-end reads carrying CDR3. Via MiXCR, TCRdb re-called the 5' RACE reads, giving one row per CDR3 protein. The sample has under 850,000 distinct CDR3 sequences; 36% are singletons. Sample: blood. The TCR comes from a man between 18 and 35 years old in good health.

This chain's CDR3 is CSARVGQMNTEAFF. As DNA, the CDR3 is TGCAGTGCTAGAGTAGGACAGATGAACACTGAAGCTTTCTTT. The J gene is TRBJ1-1, the V gene TRBV20-1; the D gene is possibly TRBD1 (6 bases). The germline CDR1 and CDR2 sequences are DFQATT and SNEGSKA (reference sequence). The CDR3 extends over 14 amino acids. The V gene lost 1 base and the J gene lost 0 bases, with 9 bases spanning the gap.